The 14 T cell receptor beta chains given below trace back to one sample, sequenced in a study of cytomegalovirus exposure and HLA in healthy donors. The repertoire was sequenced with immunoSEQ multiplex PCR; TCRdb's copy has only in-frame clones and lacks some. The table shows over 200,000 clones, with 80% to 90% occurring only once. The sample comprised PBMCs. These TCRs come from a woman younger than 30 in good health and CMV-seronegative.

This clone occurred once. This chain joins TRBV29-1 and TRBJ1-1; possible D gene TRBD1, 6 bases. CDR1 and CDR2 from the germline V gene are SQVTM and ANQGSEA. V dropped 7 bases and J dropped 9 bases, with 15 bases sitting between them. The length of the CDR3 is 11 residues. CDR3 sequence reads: CSARGGQKAFF. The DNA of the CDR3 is TGCAGCGCCCGTGGGGGCCAGAAAGCTTTCTTT.

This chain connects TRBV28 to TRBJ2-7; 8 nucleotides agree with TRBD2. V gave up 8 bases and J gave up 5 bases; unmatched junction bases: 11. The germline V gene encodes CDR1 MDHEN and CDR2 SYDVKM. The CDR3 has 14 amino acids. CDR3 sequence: CASSTGGRRDEQYF. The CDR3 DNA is TGTGCCAGCTCTACGGGCGGGAGGCGGGACGAGCAGTACTTC. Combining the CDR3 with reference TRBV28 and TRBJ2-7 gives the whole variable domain DVKVTQSSRYLVKRTGEKVFLECVQDMDHENMFWYRQDPGLGLRLIYFSYDVKMKEKGDIPEGYSVSREKKERFSLILESASTNQTSMYLCASSTGGRRDEQYFGPGTRLTVT.

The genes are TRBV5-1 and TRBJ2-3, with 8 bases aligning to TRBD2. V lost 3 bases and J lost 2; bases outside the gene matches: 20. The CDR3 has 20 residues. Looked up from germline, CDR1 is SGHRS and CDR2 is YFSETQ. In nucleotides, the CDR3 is TGCGCCAGCAGCTCGGACGCGCGACAGATGATAGCGGGAATCACAGATACGCAGTATTTT. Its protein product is CASSSDARQMIAGITDTQYF.

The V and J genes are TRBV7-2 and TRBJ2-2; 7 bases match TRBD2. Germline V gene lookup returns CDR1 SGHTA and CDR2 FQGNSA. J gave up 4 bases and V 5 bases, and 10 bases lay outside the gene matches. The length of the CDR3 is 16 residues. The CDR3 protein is CASSIRGGGATGELFF. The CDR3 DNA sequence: TGTGCCAGCAGCATTAGGGGCGGGGGAGCCACCGGGGAGCTGTTTTTT.

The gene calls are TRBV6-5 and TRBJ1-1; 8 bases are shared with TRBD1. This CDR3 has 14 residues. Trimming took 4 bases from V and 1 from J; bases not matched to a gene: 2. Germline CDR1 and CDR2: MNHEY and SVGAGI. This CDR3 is CASSSGTGNTEAFF. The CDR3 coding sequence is TGTGCCAGCAGTTCCGGGACAGGGAACACTGAAGCTTTCTTT.

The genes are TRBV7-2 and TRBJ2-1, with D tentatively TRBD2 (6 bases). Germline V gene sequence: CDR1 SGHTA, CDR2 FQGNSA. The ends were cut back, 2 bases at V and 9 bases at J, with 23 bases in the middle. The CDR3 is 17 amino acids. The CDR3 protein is CASSLIGGGIKGAEQFF. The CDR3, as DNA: TGTGCCAGCAGCTTAATAGGTGGAGGGATTAAAGGGGCTGAGCAGTTCTTC.

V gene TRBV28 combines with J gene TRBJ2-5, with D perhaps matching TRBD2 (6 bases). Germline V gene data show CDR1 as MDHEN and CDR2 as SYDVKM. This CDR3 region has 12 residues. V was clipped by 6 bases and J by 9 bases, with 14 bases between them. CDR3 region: CASSLRGMAQYF. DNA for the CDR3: TGTGCCAGCAGCCTCCGGGGGATGGCCCAGTACTTC.

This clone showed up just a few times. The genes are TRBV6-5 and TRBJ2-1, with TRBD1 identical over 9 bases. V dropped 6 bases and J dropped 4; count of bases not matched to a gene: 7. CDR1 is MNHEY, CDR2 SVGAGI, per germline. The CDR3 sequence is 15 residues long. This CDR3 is CASSLRDRVYNEQFF. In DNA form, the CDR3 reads TGTGCCAGCAGCCTCCGGGACAGGGTTTACAATGAGCAGTTCTTC.

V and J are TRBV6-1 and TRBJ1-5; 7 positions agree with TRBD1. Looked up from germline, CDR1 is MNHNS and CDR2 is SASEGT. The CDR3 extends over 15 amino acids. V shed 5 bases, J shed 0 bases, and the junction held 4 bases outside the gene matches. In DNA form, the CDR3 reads TGTGCCAGCAGTCCGACAGGGCTTAGCAATCAGCCCCAGCATTTT. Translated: CASSPTGLSNQPQHF.

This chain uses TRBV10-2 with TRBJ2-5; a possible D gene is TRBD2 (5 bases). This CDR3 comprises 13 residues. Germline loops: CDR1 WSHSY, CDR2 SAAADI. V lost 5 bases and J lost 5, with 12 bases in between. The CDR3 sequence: CASSPGWAETQYF. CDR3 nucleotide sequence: TGCGCCAGCAGTCCGGGGTGGGCGGAGACCCAGTACTTC.

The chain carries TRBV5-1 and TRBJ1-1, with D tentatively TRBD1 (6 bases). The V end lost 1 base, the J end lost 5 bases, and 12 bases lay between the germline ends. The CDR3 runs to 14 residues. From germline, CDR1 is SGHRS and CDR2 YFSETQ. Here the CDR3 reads CASSLTGIETEAFF. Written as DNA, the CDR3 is TGCGCCAGCAGCTTGACAGGGATAGAGACTGAAGCTTTCTTT.

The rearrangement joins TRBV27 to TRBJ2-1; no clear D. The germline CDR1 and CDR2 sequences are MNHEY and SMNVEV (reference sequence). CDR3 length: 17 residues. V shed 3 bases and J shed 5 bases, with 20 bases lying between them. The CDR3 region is CASSFSTLRSGNNEQFF. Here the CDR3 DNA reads TGTGCCAGCAGTTTCTCGACTCTCCGGTCGGGTAACAATGAGCAGTTCTTC.

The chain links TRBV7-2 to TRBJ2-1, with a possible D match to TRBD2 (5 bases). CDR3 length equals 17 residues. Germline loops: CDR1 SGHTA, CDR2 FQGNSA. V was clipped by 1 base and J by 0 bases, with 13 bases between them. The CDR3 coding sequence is TGTGCCAGCAGCTTAGGCCGCCGGGGTCTCTCCTACAATGAGCAGTTCTTC. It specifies CASSLGRRGLSYNEQFF.

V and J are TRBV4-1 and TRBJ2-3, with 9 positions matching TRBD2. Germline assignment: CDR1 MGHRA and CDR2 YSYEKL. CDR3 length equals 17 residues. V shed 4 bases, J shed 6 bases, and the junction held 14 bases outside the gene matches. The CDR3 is CASSPKRGAGGGDTQYF. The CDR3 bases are TGCGCCAGCAGCCCAAAGCGAGGAGCGGGGGGAGGGGATACGCAGTATTTT.